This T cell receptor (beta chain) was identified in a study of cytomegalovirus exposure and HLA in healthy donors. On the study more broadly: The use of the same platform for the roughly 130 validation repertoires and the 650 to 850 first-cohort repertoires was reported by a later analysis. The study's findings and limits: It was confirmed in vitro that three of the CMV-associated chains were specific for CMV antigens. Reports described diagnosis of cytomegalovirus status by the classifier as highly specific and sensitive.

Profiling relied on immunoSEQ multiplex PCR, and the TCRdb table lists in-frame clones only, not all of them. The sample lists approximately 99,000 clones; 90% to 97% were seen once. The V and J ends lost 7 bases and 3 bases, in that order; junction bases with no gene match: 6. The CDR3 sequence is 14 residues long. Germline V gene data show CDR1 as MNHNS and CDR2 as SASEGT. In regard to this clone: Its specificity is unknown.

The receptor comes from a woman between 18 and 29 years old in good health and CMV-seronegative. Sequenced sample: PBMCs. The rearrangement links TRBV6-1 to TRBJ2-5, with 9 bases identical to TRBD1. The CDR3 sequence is CASTIGQGKETQYF. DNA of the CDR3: TGTGCCAGCACCATAGGACAGGGGAAAGAGACCCAGTACTTC.